This is a list of T cell receptor beta chains from one sample in a study of blood T cells in healthy people across ages. TCRdb reprocessed the 5' RACE reads via MiXCR and lists one record per CDR3 protein. The table includes just over 1 million distinct CDR3 sequences, more than 35% detected once. Sequenced input: blood. The receptors originated from a woman aged 60-75 years in good health. CDR3s include the opening cysteine and the closing phenylalanine or tryptophan. A D gene is named only where the DNA matches it firmly. Only some rows state a clone size, as once, few, many or a class for expanded clones.

v_gene: TRBV6-5
abundance: .
d_gene: TRBD1
j_gene: TRBJ2-4
CDR3nt: TGTGCCAGCAGTTCGACAGGGGGCGCGATGGTGAGGAACATTCAGTACTTC
CDR3aa: CASSSTGGAMVRNIQYF

v_gene: TRBV6-5
abundance: .
d_gene: .
j_gene: TRBJ2-3
CDR3nt: TGTGCCAGCAGTTACGACGGTAGCACAGATACGCAGTATTTT
CDR3aa: CASSYDGSTDTQYF

v_gene: TRBV12-3/TRBV12-4
abundance: .
d_gene: .
j_gene: TRBJ1-1
CDR3nt: TGTGCCAGCAGTACCGGGACAACCAACACTGAAGCTTTCTTT
CDR3aa: CASSTGTTNTEAFF

v_gene: TRBV29-1
abundance: .
d_gene: TRBD1
j_gene: TRBJ2-7
CDR3nt: TGCAGCGTTGATCCGGGACAGGGGGCAGGCGAGCAGTACTTC
CDR3aa: CSVDPGQGAGEQYF

v_gene: TRBV7-9
abundance: .
d_gene: .
j_gene: TRBJ2-3
CDR3nt: TGTGCCAGCTCTACAAGAGGGCCAGATACGCAGTATTTT
CDR3aa: CASSTRGPDTQYF

v_gene: TRBV15
abundance: many
d_gene: TRBD2
j_gene: TRBJ2-3
CDR3nt: TGTGCCACCAGCAGAGGTAGCGGGAGCCCAGATACGCAGTATTTT
CDR3aa: CATSRGSGSPDTQYF

v_gene: TRBV24-1
abundance: few
d_gene: TRBD1
j_gene: TRBJ1-1
CDR3nt: TGTGCCACCAGTGACACCGGGGACAGGGGAGCTTTCTTT
CDR3aa: CATSDTGDRGAFF

v_gene: TRBV29-1
abundance: .
d_gene: TRBD1
j_gene: TRBJ2-1
CDR3nt: TGCAGCGTTGTGGCGGGGACAGGAGATCTCTCCTACAATGAGCAGTTCTTC
CDR3aa: CSVVAGTGDLSYNEQFF

v_gene: TRBV6-5
abundance: .
d_gene: .
j_gene: TRBJ2-6
CDR3nt: TGTGCCAGCAGTTACGGCGTCTCTGGGGCCAACGTCCTGACTTTC
CDR3aa: CASSYGVSGANVLTF

v_gene: TRBV15
abundance: few
d_gene: TRBD2
j_gene: TRBJ2-7
CDR3nt: TGTGCCACCAGCAGAGCTCGACAGGGCACTAGCGGGAGGAGCTCCTACGAGCAGTACTTC
CDR3aa: CATSRARQGTSGRSSYEQYF

v_gene: TRBV27
abundance: .
d_gene: TRBD2
j_gene: TRBJ2-7
CDR3nt: TGTGCCAGCAGAGCGGGAGGGAGCCGGGGGGAGCAGTACTTC
CDR3aa: CASRAGGSRGEQYF

v_gene: TRBV14
abundance: .
d_gene: TRBD2
j_gene: TRBJ2-7
CDR3nt: TGTGCCAACAGCCAAGAGGGTCCGAAATCACTAGCGGGAGTCTCCATTTACGAGCAGTACTTC
CDR3aa: CANSQEGPKSLAGVSIYEQYF

v_gene: TRBV10-3
abundance: few
d_gene: .
j_gene: TRBJ2-3
CDR3nt: TGTGCCGTCAAACAGGGTACTAGCACAGATACGCAGTATTTT
CDR3aa: CAVKQGTSTDTQYF

v_gene: TRBV10-3
abundance: few
d_gene: .
j_gene: TRBJ2-1
CDR3nt: TGTGCCATAGAGAAAGGAAACAATGAGCAGTTCTTC
CDR3aa: CAIEKGNNEQFF

v_gene: TRBV5-1
abundance: .
d_gene: .
j_gene: TRBJ2-3
CDR3nt: TGCGCCAGCAGCTTAACGACCACGGGCACAGATACGCAGTATTTT
CDR3aa: CASSLTTTGTDTQYF

v_gene: TRBV28
abundance: .
d_gene: TRBD2
j_gene: TRBJ2-1
CDR3nt: TGTGCCAGCAGTTTTCGGGGTCGCGGGGGCTCCTACAATGAGCAGTTCTTC
CDR3aa: CASSFRGRGGSYNEQFF

v_gene: TRBV7-2
abundance: .
d_gene: .
j_gene: TRBJ2-3
CDR3nt: TGTGCCAGCAGCTTAAGTCGGGTGGGAGATACGCAGTATTTT
CDR3aa: CASSLSRVGDTQYF

v_gene: TRBV20-1
abundance: few
d_gene: TRBD1
j_gene: TRBJ1-2
CDR3nt: TGCAGTGCTCGCCGGACAGGGGGCGGCTATGGCTACACCTTC
CDR3aa: CSARRTGGGYGYTF

v_gene: TRBV2
abundance: .
d_gene: TRBD1
j_gene: TRBJ2-5
CDR3nt: TGTGCCAGCAATAAGGACAGGTTGAAGACCCAGTACTTC
CDR3aa: CASNKDRLKTQYF

v_gene: TRBV12-3/TRBV12-4
abundance: .
d_gene: .
j_gene: TRBJ2-1
CDR3nt: TGTGCCAGCAGTTTCTGGGTGGGCTCCTACAATGAGCAGTTCTTC
CDR3aa: CASSFWVGSYNEQFF

v_gene: TRBV2
abundance: .
d_gene: TRBD2
j_gene: TRBJ2-5
CDR3nt: TGTGCCAGCAGCGATAGACTAGCGGGAACAATCCAAGAGACCCAGTACTTC
CDR3aa: CASSDRLAGTIQETQYF

v_gene: TRBV7-9
abundance: .
d_gene: TRBD2
j_gene: TRBJ2-1
CDR3nt: TGTGCCAGCAGCTTTCGGATAGCGGGAGATTACCGTGAGCAGTTCTTC
CDR3aa: CASSFRIAGDYREQFF

v_gene: TRBV20-1
abundance: .
d_gene: .
j_gene: TRBJ2-7
CDR3nt: TGCAGTGCTCCCGACACAGCCTACGAGCAGTACTTC
CDR3aa: CSAPDTAYEQYF

v_gene: TRBV5-1
abundance: .
d_gene: .
j_gene: TRBJ2-7
CDR3nt: TGCGCCAGCAGCCGACTGGGGGCGTTGGACGAGCAGTACTTC
CDR3aa: CASSRLGALDEQYF

v_gene: TRBV7-9
abundance: .
d_gene: .
j_gene: TRBJ2-1
CDR3nt: TGTGCCAGCAGCTCAGGACCGTCCAATGAGCAGTTCTTC
CDR3aa: CASSSGPSNEQFF

v_gene: TRBV6-5
abundance: .
d_gene: .
j_gene: TRBJ1-2
CDR3nt: TGTGCCAGCAGCCCCGGGACTCTTGGGATTAACTATGGCTACACCTTC
CDR3aa: CASSPGTLGINYGYTF

v_gene: TRBV11-2
abundance: .
d_gene: .
j_gene: TRBJ2-3
CDR3nt: TGTGCCAGCAGCTTAAGTCTGGCCTTCACAGATACGCAGTATTTT
CDR3aa: CASSLSLAFTDTQYF

v_gene: TRBV5-4
abundance: few
d_gene: .
j_gene: TRBJ2-1
CDR3nt: TGTGCCAGCAGCCAACAGGGATCGGATGAGCAGTTCTTC
CDR3aa: CASSQQGSDEQFF

v_gene: TRBV20-1
abundance: few
d_gene: .
j_gene: TRBJ2-1
CDR3nt: TGCAGTGCTAGAGAGATGGGCTGGGAGTTCTTC
CDR3aa: CSAREMGWEFF

v_gene: TRBV27
abundance: .
d_gene: .
j_gene: TRBJ2-1
CDR3nt: TGTGCCAGCAGTTTATCGGCGGACGGGAGTGGTGAGCAGTTCTTC
CDR3aa: CASSLSADGSGEQFF

v_gene: TRBV28
abundance: many
d_gene: .
j_gene: TRBJ2-3
CDR3nt: TGTGCCAGCAGTAGGACTTCCAGCACAGATACGCAGTATTTT
CDR3aa: CASSRTSSTDTQYF

v_gene: TRBV10-3
abundance: few
d_gene: TRBD2
j_gene: TRBJ2-1
CDR3nt: TGTGCCATCAGTGGGCTCTTGACTAGCCCCTACAATGAGCAGTTCTTC
CDR3aa: CAISGLLTSPYNEQFF

v_gene: TRBV3-1
abundance: few
d_gene: .
j_gene: TRBJ2-7
CDR3nt: TGTGCCAGCAGCCCCGGGATGTCCTACGAGCAGTACTTC
CDR3aa: CASSPGMSYEQYF

v_gene: TRBV6-2/TRBV6-3
abundance: .
d_gene: TRBD2
j_gene: TRBJ2-2
CDR3nt: TGTGCCAGCAGCCTCCGGCCTAGCGGGAGGGCGAACGGGGAGCTGTTTTTT
CDR3aa: CASSLRPSGRANGELFF

v_gene: TRBV20-1
abundance: few
d_gene: .
j_gene: TRBJ2-7
CDR3nt: TGCAGTGCCCCCTTAACCCACAGCGCCTACGAGCAGTACTTC
CDR3aa: CSAPLTHSAYEQYF

v_gene: TRBV20-1
abundance: .
d_gene: .
j_gene: TRBJ1-1
CDR3nt: TGCAGTGCTGAGGGAGGGGAACTCACTGAAGCTTTCTTT
CDR3aa: CSAEGGELTEAFF

v_gene: TRBV7-9
abundance: .
d_gene: .
j_gene: TRBJ1-2
CDR3nt: TGTGCCAGCAGCTTAGACATCCCTCCAAGGACAGACTTTAACTATGGCTACACCTTC
CDR3aa: CASSLDIPPRTDFNYGYTF

v_gene: TRBV27
abundance: .
d_gene: .
j_gene: TRBJ2-7
CDR3nt: TGTGCCAGCAGTTTACGAGGGGGGGGTACCTACGAGCAGTACTTC
CDR3aa: CASSLRGGGTYEQYF

v_gene: TRBV5-1
abundance: .
d_gene: TRBD1
j_gene: TRBJ1-2
CDR3nt: TGCGCCAGCAGCACAACGGGACAGTCCTACTATGGCTACACCTTC
CDR3aa: CASSTTGQSYYGYTF

v_gene: TRBV27
abundance: few
d_gene: .
j_gene: TRBJ2-5
CDR3nt: TGTGCCAGCAGGTTATTAGGGACCCGAGAGACCCAGTACTTC
CDR3aa: CASRLLGTRETQYF

v_gene: TRBV20-1
abundance: .
d_gene: TRBD2
j_gene: TRBJ2-5
CDR3nt: TGCAGTGCTAGAGGGGTGGTAGCGGGAGACCGAGAGACCCAGTACTTC
CDR3aa: CSARGVVAGDRETQYF

v_gene: TRBV28
abundance: .
d_gene: .
j_gene: TRBJ1-1
CDR3nt: TGTGCCAGCGGTCAACCTGAGCGGGTCACTGAAGCTTTCTTT
CDR3aa: CASGQPERVTEAFF